The rows below give T cell receptor beta chains drawn from one sample of a study of human T cells and chemical hapten exposure. TCRdb re-analysed the 5' RACE reads in MiXCR, keeping a single row per CDR3 protein. Here the sample spans tens of thousands of distinct CDR3 sequences, more than 7% being singletons. Receptors originate from a male donor in good health. Each CDR3 is given with its conserved first and last residue. The D gene is left open where the match is weak. Size is stated for part of the rows, as once, few or many counts, or as a class when the clone is expanded.

d_call	j_call	v_call	clone_size	cdr3_length	cdr3_nt	cdr3_aa
NA	TRBJ1-1	TRBV29-1	many	13	TGCAGCGTTATGACAGGTCTGAACACTGAAGCTTTCTTT	CSVMTGLNTEAFF
NA	TRBJ2-3	TRBV7-9	many	15	TGTGCCAGCAGCCCCATGAGGGGGGAGGCAGATACGCAGTATTTT	CASSPMRGEADTQYF
NA	TRBJ2-1	TRBV5-6	few	14	TGTGCCAGCAGCTCATCCAATAGGGGGAATGAGCAGTTCTTC	CASSSSNRGNEQFF
NA	TRBJ2-6	TRBV29-1	many	14	TGCAGCGTTGGAGGAGACTCTGGGGCCAACGTCCTGACTTTC	CSVGGDSGANVLTF
NA	TRBJ1-5	TRBV5-1	NA	15	TGCGCCAGCAGCAGGGGCCCAGCGAGCAATCAGCCCCAGCATTTT	CASSRGPASNQPQHF
NA	TRBJ2-5	TRBV3-1	few	12	TGTGCCAGCAGGACTAGAGGAGAGACCCAGTACTTC	CASRTRGETQYF
TRBD2	TRBJ2-3	TRBV4-3	many	17	TGCGCCAGCAGCCAAGATGAGCTAGCGGGGGGTACAGATACGCAGTATTTT	CASSQDELAGGTDTQYF
TRBD1	TRBJ1-1	TRBV5-4	few	17	TGTGCCAGCAGCGGGGGACCGGGACAGGGTCTGAACACTGAAGCTTTCTTT	CASSGGPGQGLNTEAFF
NA	TRBJ1-5	TRBV12-3/TRBV12-4	NA	13	TGTGCCAGCAGTTTCGTGGGGGATCAGCCCCAGCATTTT	CASSFVGDQPQHF
NA	TRBJ2-5	TRBV18	many	11	TGTGCCAGCTCACCAAGGGAGACCCAGTACTTC	CASSPRETQYF
NA	TRBJ2-5	TRBV6-1	few	15	TGTGCCAGCACCGAGGGGTACAGCTACCTAGAGACCCAGTACTTC	CASTEGYSYLETQYF
TRBD1	TRBJ2-1	TRBV29-1	many	14	TGCAGCGTTCGGGGGACAGGGGGCGCAAATGAGCAGTTCTTC	CSVRGTGGANEQFF
NA	TRBJ1-6	TRBV11-1	few	13	TGTGCCAGCAGCTTAAAGACAAACTCACCCCTCCACTTT	CASSLKTNSPLHF
NA	TRBJ2-7	TRBV20-1	many	15	TGCAGTGCTAGTGAAGGACAGCCCCTGTTCTACGAGCAGTACTTC	CSASEGQPLFYEQYF
TRBD2	TRBJ2-3	TRBV7-9	few	16	TGTGCCAGCAGCAATAGCGGGAGTAGTGGCACAGATACGCAGTATTTT	CASSNSGSSGTDTQYF
NA	TRBJ2-1	TRBV20-1	few	15	TGCAGTGCTAGAGTCCCGGGTCTGACGAACAATGAGCAGTTCTTC	CSARVPGLTNNEQFF
NA	TRBJ2-7	TRBV19	few	14	TGTGCCAGTAGTATAGGGGACGGTCCCTACGAGCAGTACTTC	CASSIGDGPYEQYF
NA	TRBJ1-1	TRBV7-9	NA	14	TGTGCCAGCAGATTCGACTTTCTTCACGCTGAAGCTTTCTTT	CASRFDFLHAEAFF
NA	TRBJ1-6	TRBV10-3	few	13	TGTGCCAGCAGGCTGGCCGCACGTTCACCCCTCCACTTT	CASRLAARSPLHF
NA	TRBJ1-5	TRBV10-3	NA	12	TGTGCCATCGGGAAGGACGGGGAGCCCCAGCATTTT	CAIGKDGEPQHF
NA	TRBJ2-6	TRBV7-9	few	18	TGTGCCAGCACCCAATCACAGGGACGCGGCTCTGGGGCCAACGTCCTGACTTTC	CASTQSQGRGSGANVLTF
NA	TRBJ1-5	TRBV12-5	NA	17	TGTGCTAGTGGTTTGGTAGGGGCGGGGGTTAGCAATCAGCCCCAGCATTTT	CASGLVGAGVSNQPQHF
TRBD2	TRBJ2-1	TRBV4-1	NA	16	TGCGCCAGCAGCTTCCGACTAGCGGGAGATCACAATGAGCAGTTCTTC	CASSFRLAGDHNEQFF
NA	TRBJ2-1	TRBV25-1	NA	14	TGTGCCAGCCCGAGGGGGACTAAGTACAATGAGCAGTTCTTC	CASPRGTKYNEQFF
NA	TRBJ2-3	TRBV20-1	many	12	TGCAGTGCAAAGAGAGGTCCCGATACGCAGTATTTT	CSAKRGPDTQYF
TRBD2	TRBJ2-2	TRBV2	few	12	TGTGCCAGCAGTGGGGAGGGGTTGGAGCTGTTTTTT	CASSGEGLELFF
NA	TRBJ1-5	TRBV2	few	13	TGTGCCAGCAGGGACAGTTCAAATCAGCCCCAGCATTTT	CASRDSSNQPQHF
TRBD1	TRBJ1-5	TRBV7-2	many	15	TGTGCCAGCAGTTTGGACTCGGACAGGGGTTTAAGGTGGCATTTT	CASSLDSDRGLRWHF
TRBD1	TRBJ2-5	TRBV3-1	NA	15	TGTGCCAGCAGCCGACCAGACAGGGTCCAAGAGACCCAGTACTTC	CASSRPDRVQETQYF
TRBD2	TRBJ2-1	TRBV12-3/TRBV12-4	NA	15	TGTGCCAGCAGTTTCCTAGCGGGAGGGTTTGATGAGCAGTTCTTC	CASSFLAGGFDEQFF
NA	TRBJ2-2	TRBV6-1	many	19	TGTGCCAGCAGTGAAGACGCTGAGGGATCACGATTTAAGTCCGGGGAGCTGTTTTTT	CASSEDAEGSRFKSGELFF
NA	TRBJ2-3	TRBV5-1	many	15	TGCGCCAGCAGCTTGGTAGCAGGTAGCACAGATACGCAGTATTTT	CASSLVAGSTDTQYF
TRBD2	TRBJ2-3	TRBV20-1	few	16	TGCAGTGCTAGAGTTACGGGGGAGGGATACACAGATACGCAGTATTTT	CSARVTGEGYTDTQYF
TRBD2	TRBJ2-3	TRBV6-5	many	17	TGTGCCAGCAGTTTTTTTAGGACTAGCGGGAGCACAGATACGCAGTATTTT	CASSFFRTSGSTDTQYF
TRBD1	TRBJ2-5	TRBV10-3	many	13	TGTGCCATCACCGACGACAGGGGGGAGACCCAGTACTTC	CAITDDRGETQYF
TRBD1	TRBJ2-7	TRBV19	NA	15	TGTGCCAGTAGCCCAGGGACAGGACCCTCCTACGAGCAGTACTTC	CASSPGTGPSYEQYF
NA	TRBJ2-1	TRBV6-5	few	20	TGTGCCAGCAGTTACTACGGGGGAGAGGCCCCACTTCCCCACTACAATGAGCAGTTCTTC	CASSYYGGEAPLPHYNEQFF
NA	TRBJ2-3	TRBV7-9	many	14	TGTGCCAGCAGCCCGGACACCCGCACAGATACGCAGTATTTT	CASSPDTRTDTQYF
TRBD2	TRBJ2-3	TRBV3-1	few	16	TGTGCCAGCAGCCACCTACTAGCGGGACGGACAGATACGCAGTATTTT	CASSHLLAGRTDTQYF
NA	TRBJ2-5	TRBV6-5	many	16	TGTGCCAGCAGTTACTCCGGCAGGTCTTTCCAAGAGACCCAGTACTTC	CASSYSGRSFQETQYF
TRBD2	TRBJ2-7	TRBV4-2	NA	14	TGTGCCAGCAGCCCGATGGGACTAGCCGTCGAGCAGTACTTC	CASSPMGLAVEQYF
NA	TRBJ2-7	TRBV7-2	NA	12	TGTGCCAGCAGCTCAGTTTCCTACGAGCAGTACTTC	CASSSVSYEQYF
TRBD1	TRBJ2-3	TRBV7-9	few	16	TGTGCCAGCAGCCCAGACAGGGGGCTCGTCACAGATACGCAGTATTTT	CASSPDRGLVTDTQYF
NA	TRBJ1-1	TRBV12-3/TRBV12-4	NA	13	TGTGCCAGCAGAGAGACACGGAACACTGAAGCTTTCTTT	CASRETRNTEAFF
TRBD1	TRBJ2-2	TRBV5-1	many	14	TGCGCCAGCAGCTTGGCCGGACAGGAAACGGAGCTGTTTTTT	CASSLAGQETELFF
NA	TRBJ1-1	TRBV20-1	NA	14	TGCAGTGCTAGAGACTCCAGCGGGAACACTGAAGCTTTCTTT	CSARDSSGNTEAFF
NA	TRBJ2-5	TRBV5-5	many	15	TGTGCCAGCAGCTTTGGCGGTGCGGGGCAAGAGACCCAGTACTTC	CASSFGGAGQETQYF
NA	TRBJ2-2	TRBV5-4	NA	13	TGTGCCAGCAGCTTGCGAGGGGCCGGGGAGCTGTTTTTT	CASSLRGAGELFF
NA	TRBJ2-5	TRBV20-1	NA	11	TGCAGTGCTAGAACTGACTTACTCCAGTACTTC	CSARTDLLQYF
TRBD1	TRBJ1-1	TRBV12-3/TRBV12-4	many	21	TGTGCCAGCAGTTTAGAACATTCCCTCTCTTACAGGGGGCGCGTTTTGGCTGAAGCTTTCTTT	CASSLEHSLSYRGRVLAEAFF
NA	TRBJ1-5	TRBV27	many	14	TGTGCCAGCAGTCGGGGAGGGGAGGATCAGCCCCAGCATTTT	CASSRGGEDQPQHF
NA	TRBJ1-6	TRBV11-1	NA	14	TGTGCCAGCAGCTTTGAGGACGGTAATTCACCCCTCCACTTT	CASSFEDGNSPLHF
NA	TRBJ2-6	TRBV12-3/TRBV12-4	many	12	TGTGCCAGCACGACTGGGGCCAACGTCCTGACTTTC	CASTTGANVLTF
TRBD2	TRBJ2-2	TRBV3-1	few	16	TGTGCCAGCAGCCAAGACGGCGGGAGCATCACCGGGGAGCTGTTTTTT	CASSQDGGSITGELFF
NA	TRBJ1-1	TRBV5-1	NA	13	TGCGCCAGCAGCGGCGGCTCGAACACTGAAGCTTTCTTT	CASSGGSNTEAFF
NA	TRBJ1-6	TRBV5-6	few	16	TGTGCCAGCAGCTTCGGGGACCCGCCCTATAATTCACCCCTCCACTTT	CASSFGDPPYNSPLHF
NA	TRBJ2-4	TRBV7-9	many	17	TGTGCCAGCAGCGGCCGGGGCGCCGGAGTAGCCAAAAACATTCAGTACTTC	CASSGRGAGVAKNIQYF